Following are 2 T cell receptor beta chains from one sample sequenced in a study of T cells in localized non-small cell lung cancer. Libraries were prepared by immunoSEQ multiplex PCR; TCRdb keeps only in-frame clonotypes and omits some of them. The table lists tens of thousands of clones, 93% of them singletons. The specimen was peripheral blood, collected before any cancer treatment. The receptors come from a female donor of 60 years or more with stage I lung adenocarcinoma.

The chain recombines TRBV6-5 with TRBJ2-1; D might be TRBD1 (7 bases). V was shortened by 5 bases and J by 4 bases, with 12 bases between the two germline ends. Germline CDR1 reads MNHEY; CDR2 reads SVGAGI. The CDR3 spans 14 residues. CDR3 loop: CASSDPGGYNEQFF. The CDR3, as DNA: TGTGCCAGCAGTGATCCAGGGGGGTACAATGAGCAGTTCTTC.

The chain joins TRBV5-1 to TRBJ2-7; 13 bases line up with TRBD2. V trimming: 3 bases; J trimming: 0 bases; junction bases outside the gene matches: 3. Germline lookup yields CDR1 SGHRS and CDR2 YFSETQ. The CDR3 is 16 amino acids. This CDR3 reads CASSYRTSGGSYEQYF. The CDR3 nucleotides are TGCGCCAGCAGCTATCGGACTAGCGGGGGCTCCTACGAGCAGTACTTC.